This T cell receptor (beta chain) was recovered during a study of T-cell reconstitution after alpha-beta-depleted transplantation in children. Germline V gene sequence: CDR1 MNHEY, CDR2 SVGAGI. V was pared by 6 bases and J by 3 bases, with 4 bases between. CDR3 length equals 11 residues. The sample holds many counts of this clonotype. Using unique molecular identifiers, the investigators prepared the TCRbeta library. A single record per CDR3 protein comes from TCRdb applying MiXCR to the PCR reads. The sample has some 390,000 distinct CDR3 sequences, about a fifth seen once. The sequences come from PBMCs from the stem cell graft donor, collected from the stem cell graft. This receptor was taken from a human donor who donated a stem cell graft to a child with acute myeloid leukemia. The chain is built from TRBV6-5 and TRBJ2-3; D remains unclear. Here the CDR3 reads CASRRTDTQYF. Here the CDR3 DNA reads TGTGCCAGCAGGCGAACAGATACGCAGTATTTT.